This T cell receptor beta chain stems from a study of graft-versus-host responses after intestinal transplantation. The CDR3 is made up of 15 amino acids. CDR1 MNHNS and CDR2 SASEGT come from the germline V gene. Trimming cost V 0 bases and J 5 bases, with 11 bases left between them. TCRdb's copy holds only in-frame clones and misses some; the assay was immunoSEQ multiplex PCR. Among around 20,000 clones listed, around 90% were seen once. This clone was seen only once. This TCR derives from a human patient who received an intestinal transplant, so some T cells may come from the graft donor. The sample consisted of PBMCs, taken roughly 390 days after transplant. The V and J genes are TRBV6-1 and TRBJ1-5, with TRBD1 as a possible D gene (5 bases). The CDR3 here is CASSEAGGDYQPQHF. The CDR3 nucleotides read TGTGCCAGCAGTGAAGCCGGCGGGGACTATCAGCCCCAGCATTTT.